This T cell receptor (beta chain) was captured in a study of T cell changes during pregnancy in multiple sclerosis. Sequencing was performed with immunoSEQ multiplex PCR; in TCRdb, only in-frame clones are kept and a portion is missing. The sample shows around 62,000 clones, 91% of them seen only once. The CDR3 consists of 12 residues. The V gene's germline CDR1 is MNHNY and CDR2 SVGAGI (reference sequence). The trim removed 5 bases at V and 7 bases at J, leaving 4 bases unmatched. This clonotype was obtained from a female donor with multiple sclerosis, enrolled in a pregnancy study. V and J are TRBV6-6 and TRBJ1-1; 7 bases fit TRBD1. The sample here was CD4+ T cells from peripheral blood mononuclear cells, taken in the first trimester of pregnancy. CDR3: CASSLRDSEAFF. The CDR3 region has the DNA TGTGCCAGCAGTCTCCGGGACAGTGAAGCTTTCTTT.